This passage covers 19 T cell receptor beta chains from one sample sequenced in a study of T cells after yellow fever vaccination. TCRdb reprocessed the 5' RACE reads with MiXCR, giving one entry per CDR3 protein. This repertoire shows about 25,000 distinct CDR3 sequences, around 3.3% found once; its top ten account for 0.98%. This specimen consisted of PBMCs, either bulk or a sorted T-cell subset (CD4+, CD8+, memory, or dextramer-sorted; not recorded which), obtained more than 35 days after the first yellow fever vaccination. The receptors here all came from a man aged 18-30 years who received the YFV17D yellow fever vaccine.

This clonotype was seen at least ten times. The rearrangement joins TRBV5-1 to TRBJ2-2, with 9 bases aligning to TRBD1. The CDR3 covers 16 residues. Germline-derived CDR1 and CDR2 are SGHRS and YFSETQ. Trimming removed 7 bases from V and 0 bases from J; junction bases left unmatched: 7. The CDR3 coding sequence is TGCGCCAGCGCAAAACAGGGGGCGTCGAACACCGGGGAGCTGTTTTTT. It encodes CASAKQGASNTGELFF.

This clonotype was counted ten times or more. The rearrangement joins TRBV6-5 to TRBJ1-1; D not resolved. The CDR3 consists of 14 residues. Germline assignment: CDR1 MNHEY and CDR2 SVGAGI. Trimming shortened V by 4 bases and J by 1 base, and 10 bases separated the two germline ends. This CDR3 is CASSSNRRNTEAFF. DNA of the CDR3: TGTGCCAGCAGTTCCAACCGTAGGAACACTGAAGCTTTCTTT.

This clonotype was picked up many times. This sequence joins TRBV7-6 and TRBJ1-3; tentative D call: TRBD1 (5 bases). The CDR3 length is 16 residues. CDR1 is SGHVS and CDR2 is FNYEAQ in the germline V gene. Trimming took off 3 bases at V and 2 bases at J, with 14 bases between the two ends. CDR3 in amino acids: CASSFGQGRTGNTIYF. The CDR3 DNA sequence: TGTGCCAGCAGCTTTGGGCAGGGAAGGACTGGAAACACCATATATTTT.

The table lists this clonotype with many counts. The chain recombines TRBV3-1 with TRBJ2-7; TRBD1 matches 7 bases. Losses at the gene ends were 4 bases for V and 6 bases for J; bases not matched to a gene: 6. Germline CDR1 is LGHDT and CDR2 is YNNKEL (reference sequence). CDR3 size: 13 residues. The chain's CDR3 is CASSPGQVREQYF. In DNA, the CDR3 is TGTGCCAGCAGCCCCGGACAGGTCCGCGAGCAGTACTTC.

This chain joins TRBV5-1 and TRBJ2-5; 10 positions match TRBD1. Trimming cost V 5 bases and J 0 bases; bases outside gene matches: 7. Germline V gene lookup returns CDR1 SGHRS and CDR2 YFSETQ. CDR3 length equals 16 residues. The CDR3 spells CASRSGTGVYQETQYF. The CDR3 DNA reads as TGCGCCAGCAGGTCCGGGACAGGGGTTTACCAAGAGACCCAGTACTTC. The full variable domain, its missing parts supplied by reference TRBV5-1 and TRBJ2-5, is KAGVTQTPRYLIKTRGQQVTLSCSPISGHRSVSWYQQTPGQGLQFLFEYFSETQRNKGNFPGRFSGRQFSNSRSEMNVSTLELGDSALYLCASRSGTGVYQETQYFGPGTRLLVL.

This clonotype was seen many times. The V call is TRBV7-9, the J call TRBJ2-5; D gene uncertain. Germline lookup yields CDR1 SEHNR and CDR2 FQNEAQ (reference sequence). The CDR3 runs 14 residues. V was shortened by 0 bases and J by 4 bases, with 9 bases between the two germline ends. The CDR3 protein is CASSLAAGSETQYF. CDR3 DNA: TGTGCCAGCAGCTTAGCCGCCGGTTCAGAGACCCAGTACTTC.

In its sample, this clonotype is medium-sized. The chain employs TRBV5-1 and TRBJ2-1; D unresolved. The CDR3 is 13 residues long. Germline V lookup: CDR1 SGHRS, CDR2 YFSETQ. The V end was cut by 4 bases, the J end by 4 bases, with 9 bases between. This CDR3 reads CASSTAGYNEQFF. The CDR3 nucleotides read TGCGCCAGCAGCACGGCCGGATACAATGAGCAGTTCTTC. Full variable domain (remainder filled in from reference TRBV5-1 and TRBJ2-1): KAGVTQTPRYLIKTRGQQVTLSCSPISGHRSVSWYQQTPGQGLQFLFEYFSETQRNKGNFPGRFSGRQFSNSRSEMNVSTLELGDSALYLCASSTAGYNEQFFGPGTRLTVL.

Ten or more counts support this clonotype. This chain connects TRBV7-2 to TRBJ2-7; D is ambiguous. V gave up 5 bases and J gave up 0 bases, with 17 bases separating them. The germline V gene has CDR1 SGHTA and CDR2 FQGNSA. CDR3 length: 16 residues. CDR3 residues: CASSKEPRGHSYEQYV. Here the CDR3 DNA reads TGTGCCAGCAGCAAAGAACCTCGCGGTCACTCCTACGAGCAGTACGTC.

There are many counts of this clonotype. The V call is TRBV28, the J call TRBJ1-3; D unclear. This CDR3 is built from 12 residues. Germline V CDR1 and CDR2: MDHEN, SYDVKM. With 7 bases removed from V and 3 bases from J, the gap between germline ends came to 7 bases. The CDR3 nucleotides read TGTGCCAGCACGAGTTATGGAAACACCATATATTTT. Translation gives CASTSYGNTIYF.

This clonotype was seen at least ten times. The gene calls are TRBV5-1 and TRBJ2-3, with 10 positions matching TRBD2. CDR1 is SGHRS and CDR2 is YFSETQ in the germline V gene. Trimming cost V 4 bases and J 3 bases; bases outside gene matches: 14. The CDR3 loop spans 18 amino acids. CDR3: CASSQRTSSGGWTDTQYF. The CDR3 coding sequence is TGCGCCAGCAGCCAACGCACTTCTAGCGGGGGTTGGACAGATACGCAGTATTTT.

This clonotype came up many times. This chain links TRBV9 with TRBJ1-1, with D perhaps TRBD1 (6 bases). Germline lookup yields CDR1 SGDLS and CDR2 YYNGEE. The V and J ends lost 0 bases and 8 bases respectively, with 14 bases between them. The CDR3 has 14 residues. The CDR3 coding sequence is TGTGCCAGCAGCGTAGAGTTCGGGGGCGGAGAAGCTTTCTTT. This gives the protein CASSVEFGGGEAFF.

The sample holds many counts of this clonotype. The gene calls are TRBV7-2 and TRBJ2-1; 11 nucleotides line up with TRBD1. In germline, CDR1 is SGHTA, CDR2 FQGNSA. V lost 0 bases, J lost 13 bases, and 5 bases stayed unmatched. This CDR3 region has 14 residues. The DNA for the CDR3 is TGTGCCAGCAGCTTAGCGGGGACAGGGGGTTTTCAGTTCTTC. Translated, it gives CASSLAGTGGFQFF.

This clonotype was recorded many times. The chain combines TRBV7-6 with TRBJ2-5; D not resolved. With 6 bases removed from V and 5 bases from J, the gap between germline ends came to 13 bases. This CDR3 is 13 amino acids long. The germline gives CDR1 SGHVS, CDR2 FNYEAQ. CDR3 nucleotide sequence: TGTGCCAGCAGTGGGCCCATGCCTGAGACCCAGTACTTC. Translating it yields CASSGPMPETQYF.

This clonotype was seen ten or more times. The chain is built from TRBV14 and TRBJ2-1; 11 nucleotides line up with TRBD2. The CDR3 is made up of 15 amino acids. Germline V gives CDR1 SGHDN, CDR2 FVKESK. The V segment lost 4 bases and the J segment 6 bases; nucleotides outside the gene matches: 5. The chain's CDR3 is CASSRGTSGPNEQFF. DNA for the CDR3: TGTGCCAGCAGCCGCGGGACTAGCGGACCCAATGAGCAGTTCTTC.

The table lists this clonotype with many counts. The rearrangement links TRBV5-6 to TRBJ2-7; 7 nucleotides match TRBD2. The germline V gene encodes CDR1 SGHDT and CDR2 YYEEEE. The CDR3 extends over 14 amino acids. V lost 1 base to trimming and J lost 9 bases; unmatched junction nucleotides: 10. CDR3 sequence (DNA): TGTGCCAGCAGCTTGCGGGACTACACCAGAAGGCAGTACTTC. It translates to CASSLRDYTRRQYF.

This clonotype was observed at least ten times. The rearrangement uses TRBV18 and TRBJ2-1, with D hard to call. The CDR3 totals 13 residues. Germline lookup yields CDR1 KGHSH and CDR2 LQKENI. The V gene lost 0 bases and the J gene lost 6 bases, with 6 bases spanning the gap. CDR3 amino acids: CASSPPMGNEQFF. In DNA form, the CDR3 reads TGTGCCAGCTCACCACCCATGGGCAATGAGCAGTTCTTC.

The sample holds many counts of this clonotype. The rearrangement joins TRBV5-5 to TRBJ1-3; D is uncertain. This CDR3 contains 13 residues. Trimming left V 7 bases short and J 2 bases short, with 10 bases between. The V gene's germline CDR1 is SGHKS and CDR2 YYEKEE (reference sequence). The CDR3 loop is CASSPGAGNTIYF. The CDR3 bases are TGTGCCAGCTCTCCAGGCGCTGGAAACACCATATATTTT.

As concerns this clonotype: A read error may produce the germline difference seen at one junction end. The chain links TRBV7-6 to TRBJ2-2; 10 bases fit TRBD1. CDR1 and CDR2 (germline): SGHVS, FNYEAQ. The CDR3 sequence is 15 residues long. CDR3 coding DNA: TGTACCAGCAGCTTAAGACAGGGGGCCACCGGGGAGCTGTTTTTT. Encoded protein: CTSSLRQGATGELFF. The variable domain in full, with the rest retrieved from reference TRBV7-6 and TRBJ2-2, is GAGVSQSPRYKVTKRGQDVALRCDPISGHVSLYWYRQALGQGPEFLTYFNYEAQQDKSGLPNDRFSAERPEGSISTLTIQRTEQRDSAMYRCTSSLRQGATGELFFGEGSRLTVL.

This clonotype has just one count. A read error may be the cause here, since a much bigger clone is one base away. The rearrangement links TRBV14 to TRBJ2-1; D ambiguous. Germline V gene lookup returns CDR1 SGHDN and CDR2 FVKESK. The CDR3 contains 12 residues. For the CDR3, the DNA is TGTGCCAGCAGCCAACCCCACAATGAGCAGTCCTTC. The encoded protein is CASSQPHNEQSF.